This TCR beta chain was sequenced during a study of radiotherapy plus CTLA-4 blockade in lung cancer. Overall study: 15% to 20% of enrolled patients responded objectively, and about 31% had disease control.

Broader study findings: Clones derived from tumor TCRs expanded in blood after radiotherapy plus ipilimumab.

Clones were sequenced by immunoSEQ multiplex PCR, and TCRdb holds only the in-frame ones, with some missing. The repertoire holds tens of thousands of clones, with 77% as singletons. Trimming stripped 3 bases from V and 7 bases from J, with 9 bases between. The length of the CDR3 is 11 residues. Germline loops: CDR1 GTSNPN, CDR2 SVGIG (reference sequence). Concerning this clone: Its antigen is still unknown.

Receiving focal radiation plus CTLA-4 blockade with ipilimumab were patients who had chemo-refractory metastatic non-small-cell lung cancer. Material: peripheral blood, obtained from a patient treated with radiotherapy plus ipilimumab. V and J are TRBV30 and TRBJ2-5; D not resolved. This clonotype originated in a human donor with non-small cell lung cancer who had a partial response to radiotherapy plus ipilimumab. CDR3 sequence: CAWSYSGTQYF. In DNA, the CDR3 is TGTGCCTGGAGCTACAGTGGGACCCAGTACTTC.